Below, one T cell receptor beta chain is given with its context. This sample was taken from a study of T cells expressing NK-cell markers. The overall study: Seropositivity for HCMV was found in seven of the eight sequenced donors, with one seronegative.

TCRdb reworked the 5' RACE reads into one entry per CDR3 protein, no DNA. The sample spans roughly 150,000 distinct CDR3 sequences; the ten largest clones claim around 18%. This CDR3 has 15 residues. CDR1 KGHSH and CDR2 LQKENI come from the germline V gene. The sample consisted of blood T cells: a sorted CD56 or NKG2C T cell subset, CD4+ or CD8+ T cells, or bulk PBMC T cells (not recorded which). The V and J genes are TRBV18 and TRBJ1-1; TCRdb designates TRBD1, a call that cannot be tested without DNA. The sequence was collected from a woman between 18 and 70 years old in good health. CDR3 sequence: CASSPSRDVNTEAFF.